These 17 T cell receptor beta chains share one sample of origin, sequenced in a study of ipilimumab plus nivolumab after autologous stem cell transplantation. Repertoires were generated with immunoSEQ multiplex PCR, while TCRdb's copy carries only in-frame clones and drops some. The sample shows some 24,000 clones, approximately 86% of them seen only once. The material was PBMCs, obtained in a trial of ipilimumab plus nivolumab as post-transplant consolidation. The receptor set was obtained from a male donor with diffuse large B-cell lymphoma.

The chain joins TRBV18 to TRBJ1-1, with D unresolved. Per germline, CDR1 KGHSH and CDR2 LQKENI. Trimming took off 2 bases at V and 11 bases at J, with 21 bases between the two ends. This CDR3 contains 15 residues. CDR3 loop: CASSPFKSQTGVAFF. The CDR3 bases are TGTGCCAGCTCACCATTTAAAAGTCAAACGGGTGTGGCTTTCTTT.

The gene calls are TRBV27 and TRBJ1-1; the match to TRBD1 covers 7 bases. CDR1 and CDR2 from the germline V gene are MNHEY and SMNVEV (reference sequence). V gave up 6 bases and J gave up 0 bases; unmatched junction bases: 7. This CDR3 is built from 15 residues. CDR3 DNA sequence: TGTGCCAGCAGCCCGACAGGGCGGATGAACACTGAAGCTTTCTTT. Its protein is CASSPTGRMNTEAFF.

The chain carries TRBV11-2 and TRBJ2-7; the D gene is possibly TRBD1 (6 bases). Between the trimmed V and J ends, which lost 4 bases and 2 bases, there was a span of 18 bases. Germline CDR1 is SGHAT and CDR2 is FQNNGV. CDR3 size: 16 residues. The CDR3 sequence: CASSSRGGQKTYEQYF. CDR3 DNA: TGTGCCAGCAGCTCAAGAGGCGGACAGAAGACCTACGAGCAGTACTTC.

The genes are TRBV10-2 and TRBJ2-2, with D perhaps TRBD1 (5 bases). The V gene's germline CDR1 is WSHSY and CDR2 SAAADI. V was clipped by 7 bases and J by 6 bases, with 12 bases between them. The CDR3 is made up of 13 amino acids. CDR3 in DNA: TGCGCCAGCAAGGGCAGGGAACCCGGGGAGCTGTTTTTT. Translating it yields CASKGREPGELFF.

CDR3 DNA sequence: TGTGCCAGCAGCCAGGGACGGAACTATGGCTACACCTTC. Protein: CASSQGRNYGYTF. The chain combines TRBV5-4 with TRBJ1-2; the D gene is possibly TRBD1 (5 bases). Trimming removed 4 bases at V and 2 bases at J, with 9 bases between. CDR1 is SGHNT, CDR2 YYREEE, per germline (reference sequence). CDR3 size: 13 residues. The full variable domain, with the rest looked up from reference TRBV5-4 and TRBJ1-2, is ETGVTQSPTHLIKTRGQQVTLRCSSQSGHNTVSWYQQALGQGPQFIFQYYREEENGRGNFPPRFSGLQFPNYSSELNVNALELDDSALYLCASSQGRNYGYTFGSGTRLTVV.

The J gene is TRBJ2-1, the V gene TRBV30, with 12 bases identical to TRBD2. CDR3 size: 16 residues. V trimming: 0 bases; J trimming: 7 bases; junction bases outside the gene matches: 7. The germline gives CDR1 GTSNPN, CDR2 SVGIG (reference sequence). The DNA for the CDR3 is TGTGCCTGGAGTGTAGGCACTAGCGGGGGGATGAATGAGCAGTTCTTC. This codes for CAWSVGTSGGMNEQFF.

This chain joins TRBV7-6 and TRBJ2-5, with D perhaps TRBD2 (5 bases). Trimming stripped 1 base from V and 4 bases from J, with 16 bases between. Germline V gives CDR1 SGHVS, CDR2 FNYEAQ. The CDR3 has 16 amino acids. Here the CDR3 DNA reads TGTGCCAGCAGCTTAGTGTCTCCGGGGAGAGGAGAGACCCAGTACTTC. As protein: CASSLVSPGRGETQYF.

The gene calls are TRBV30 and TRBJ1-3; maybe TRBD1 (5 bases). This CDR3 contains 16 residues. V lost 1 base and J 1 base, leaving 14 bases between the germline ends. From germline, CDR1 is GTSNPN and CDR2 SVGIG (reference sequence). CDR3 bases: TGTGCCTGGAGTGGGGGACTCTTGACTTCTGGAAACACCATATATTTT. Residues: CAWSGGLLTSGNTIYF.

V is TRBV14 and J is TRBJ1-1, with 7 nucleotides matching TRBD1. Per germline, CDR1 SGHDN and CDR2 FVKESK. The length of the CDR3 is 17 residues. With 0 bases clipped from V and 1 base from J, the junction kept 8 bases outside the gene matches. CDR3: CASSQDGATGRNTEAFF. The DNA for the CDR3 is TGTGCCAGCAGCCAAGATGGGGCGACAGGGCGGAACACTGAAGCTTTCTTT. The full variable domain, completed using reference TRBV14 and TRBJ1-1, is EAGVTQFPSHSVIEKGQTVTLRCDPISGHDNLYWYRRVMGKEIKFLLHFVKESKQDESGMPNNRFLAERTGGTYSTLKVQPAELEDSGVYFCASSQDGATGRNTEAFFGQGTRLTVV.

As to this clone: The junction differs from germline at one of its ends, possibly a read error. The chain links TRBV7-7 to TRBJ2-3; 10 nucleotides match TRBD2. Germline-derived CDR1 and CDR2 are SSHAT and FNYEAQ (reference sequence). The length of the CDR3 is 16 residues. The CDR3 DNA is TGTGCTAGCAGCGCCTCCCTAGCGGGGGTTACCGATACGCAGTATTTT. This translates into CASSASLAGVTDTQYF.

This clone was seen just once. V is TRBV7-3 and J is TRBJ2-2, with D unclear. V was cut by 5 bases and J by 3 bases, with 4 bases left in between. CDR3 size: 12 residues. From germline, CDR1 is SGHTA and CDR2 FQGTGA. CDR3 nucleotide sequence: TGTGCCAGCAGCCCGTACACCGGGGAGCTGTTTTTT. As protein: CASSPYTGELFF.

The chain recombines TRBV13 with TRBJ2-1, with 12 bases fitting TRBD2. Germline CDR1 is PRHDT and CDR2 is FYEKMQ (reference sequence). V was clipped by 4 bases and J by 9 bases; unmatched bases: 10. The CDR3 has 16 residues. The CDR3 loop is CASSWSLAGGRIEQFF. For the CDR3, the DNA is TGTGCCAGCAGCTGGTCACTAGCGGGGGGACGGATTGAGCAGTTCTTC.

The V gene is TRBV5-1, the J gene TRBJ1-4; D remains ambiguous. Germline V lookup: CDR1 SGHRS, CDR2 YFSETQ. This CDR3 is built from 15 residues. Trimming cost V 0 bases and J 8 bases, with 14 bases left between them. CDR3 nucleotide sequence: TGCGCCAGCAGCTTGGACGGGAGCCTTCCCGAAAAACTGTTTTTT. It codes for CASSLDGSLPEKLFF.

This rearrangement joins TRBV10-3 to TRBJ2-3; 8 bases are a match to TRBD1. CDR1 ENHRY and CDR2 SYGVKD come from the germline V gene. The CDR3 extends over 15 amino acids. V lost 5 bases and J lost 7; bases outside the gene matches: 11. Here the CDR3 reads CAISPPGGRDYTQYF. CDR3 in DNA: TGTGCCATCAGTCCCCCAGGGGGCAGGGACTATACGCAGTATTTT.

V gene TRBV5-3 combines with J gene TRBJ1-2; D uncertain. TRBV5-3 carries the ORF label, with uncertain function. The CDR3 is 12 amino acids. Trimming left V 9 bases short and J 6 bases short, with 15 bases between. Here the CDR3 reads CATPRESDGYTF. As DNA, the CDR3 is TGTGCCACCCCACGGGAATCGGATGGCTACACCTTC.

The chain carries TRBV4-1 and TRBJ2-1; either TRBD1 or TRBD2 may fit D (5 bases each). The V and J ends lost 4 bases and 5 bases respectively, with 12 bases between them. The germline CDR1 and CDR2 sequences are MGHRA and YSYEKL. CDR3 length equals 14 residues. For the CDR3, the DNA is TGCGCCAGCAGCCGGGGGACGGATCACAATGAGCAGTTCTTC. The encoded protein is CASSRGTDHNEQFF.

The chain carries TRBV6-1 and TRBJ1-3; unclear D gene. Germline CDR1 reads MNHNS; CDR2 reads SASEGT. The CDR3 loop spans 13 amino acids. V lost 2 bases to trimming and J lost 4 bases, with 6 bases between them. CDR3 in DNA: TGTGCCAGCAGTGAACAAAGAGGAAACACCATATATTTT. This codes for CASSEQRGNTIYF.